One T cell receptor (beta chain) is described in this entry. Its matching antigen is unknown. Assay: immunoSEQ multiplex PCR; the TCRdb copy retains only in-frame clones and omits some. The table shows roughly 87,000 clones, with 92% occurring only once. The data originate from a study of OX40 agonist ivuxolimab in advanced cancers. About the research overall: Ivuxolimab was administered intravenously to patients at 0.01 to 10 mg/kg every 2 weeks. Among those treated, three patients had partial responses, one with hepatocellular carcinoma and two with cutaneous melanoma.

In germline, CDR1 is SGHKS, CDR2 YYEKEE (reference sequence). V dropped 4 bases and J dropped 4; count of bases not matched to a gene: 12. The CDR3 runs 16 residues. Findings and limits, study-wide: Average numbers of expanded clones were greater in CD8+ T cells than in CD4+.

This rearrangement joins TRBV5-5 to TRBJ2-3; 7 bases fit TRBD1. The sequence derives from an adult with an advanced solid tumor such as melanoma, head and neck, liver or kidney cancer. The source material was CD4+ or CD8+ T cells sorted from blood, sampled in a trial of the OX40 agonist ivuxolimab. DNA for the CDR3: TGTGCCAGCAGCCCGGCTCACAGGGGTGCCCCAGATACGCAGTATTTT. This translates into CASSPAHRGAPDTQYF.